This T cell receptor beta chain comes out of a study of OX40 agonist ivuxolimab in advanced cancers. CDR1 is SGHNT and CDR2 is YYREEE in the germline V gene (reference sequence). CDR3 length equals 18 residues. After removal of 3 bases from V and 5 bases from J, the junction contained 18 bases not matched to a gene. Repertoires were generated with immunoSEQ multiplex PCR, while TCRdb's copy carries only in-frame clones and drops some. The table records about 85,000 clones, 80% to 90% of them present only once. Whole-study results and caveats: CD4+ T cells averaged fewer expanded clones than CD8+ T cells.

With regard to this clone: The antigen is unknown. The sample contains more than one DNA sequence encoding this CDR3.

Sequencing was performed on CD4+ or CD8+ T cells sorted from blood, taken in a trial of the OX40 agonist ivuxolimab. This TCR came from an adult with an advanced solid tumor such as melanoma, head and neck, liver or kidney cancer. This chain links TRBV5-4 with TRBJ2-3; TRBD2 aligns across 7 bases. CDR3 DNA: TGTGCCAGCAGCTGGACGGTAAACCGGGGTCGCGGGGGAGATACGCAGTATTTT. Encoded protein: CASSWTVNRGRGGDTQYF.